The clone carrying this T cell receptor (beta chain) was recorded a few times. Its matching antigen is unknown. V lost 0 bases and J lost 4, with 10 bases in between. There are 13 residues in the CDR3. In germline, CDR1 is GTSNPN, CDR2 SVGIG (reference sequence). This sample is drawn from a study of T-cell reconstitution after alpha-beta-depleted transplantation in children. Preparation of the TCRbeta library was carried out with unique molecular identifiers. TCRdb called the PCR reads again in MiXCR, with one record for every CDR3 protein. The sample lists approximately 98,000 distinct CDR3 sequences, 5% to 8% occurring once. Study-wide findings and caveats: It was newly produced T cells that mostly accounted for T-cell counts and diversity one year after transplant. Some patients' high day-60 TCRbeta diversity was traced to surviving recipient T cells and thymic progenitors. Expanded graft clones, several hundred of them, were reportedly the source of alpha-beta T cells about two months after transplant.

The TCR was taken from a male patient aged 2-10 years who had a stem cell transplant for acute lymphoblastic leukemia, so the T cells may come from the graft donor. The material was PBMCs, mostly from graft donor cells, obtained 360 days after TCRalphabeta/CD19-depleted stem cell transplant. The V gene is TRBV30, the J gene TRBJ2-7; unclear D gene. The CDR3 here is CAWSVLEGYEQYF. CDR3 DNA sequence: TGTGCCTGGAGTGTACTCGAAGGGTACGAGCAGTACTTC.